Shown below are 22 T cell receptor beta chains from a single sample sequenced in a study of control samples from healthy donors and cancer patients. The assay was immunoSEQ multiplex PCR, and TCRdb's table has in-frame clones only and misses some. The sample carries roughly 9,700 clones, roughly 93% recorded once. The sequenced sample consisted of PBMCs. Receptors originate from a man aged 55 to 70 with colorectal cancer.

This clone came up once. As DNA, the CDR3 is TGCGCCAGCAGCCAAGTAGGGGGGGGATTTGGGGCCAACGTCCTGACTTTC. This translates into CASSQVGGGFGANVLTF. The chain joins TRBV4-3 to TRBJ2-6; perhaps TRBD2 as D (7 bases). Trimming removed 1 base at V and 3 bases at J, with 13 bases between. The CDR3 is made up of 17 amino acids. Germline-derived CDR1 and CDR2 are LGHNA and YSLEER.

The V gene is TRBV28, the J gene TRBJ1-1; the D is unclear. The CDR3 has 13 amino acids. Germline V gene sequence: CDR1 MDHEN, CDR2 SYDVKM. Trimming stripped 6 bases from V and 5 bases from J, with 13 bases between. CDR3 in DNA: TGTGCCAGCAGCCTGGACGGGCTAACTGAAGCTTTCTTT. This gives the protein CASSLDGLTEAFF.

The rearrangement joins TRBV12-3 or TRBV12-4 to TRBJ1-1; D not resolved. The germline V and J ends were trimmed by 0 bases and 7 bases, with 9 bases remaining between them. The CDR3 covers 13 residues. In DNA form, the CDR3 reads TGTGCCAGCAGTTTAGCGAGGGCCAGTGAAGCTTTCTTT. It specifies CASSLARASEAFF.

The chain has TRBV4-1 and TRBJ1-2; TRBD1 matches 10 bases. This CDR3 has 15 amino acids. V trimming: 8 bases; J trimming: 4 bases; junction bases outside the gene matches: 10. Germline V gene sequence: CDR1 MGHRA, CDR2 YSYEKL. The CDR3 sequence: CASGTGVLAPYGYTF. CDR3 DNA sequence: TGCGCCAGCGGGACAGGGGTCCTCGCCCCCTATGGCTACACCTTC.

This CDR3 is CASGPGGGGFQETQYF. The CDR3 DNA sequence: TGTGCTAGTGGCCCCGGGGGAGGGGGGTTCCAAGAGACCCAGTACTTC. This chain links TRBV12-5 with TRBJ2-5, with D perhaps matching TRBD2 (7 bases). The V gene's germline CDR1 is LGHNT and CDR2 FRNRAP. Trimming stripped 6 bases from V and 1 base from J, with 18 bases between. The CDR3 extends over 16 amino acids.

This clone was seen only a few times. The CDR3 is CASGGYSYQETQYF. In DNA, the CDR3 is TGTGCCAGCGGTGGATACTCGTACCAAGAGACCCAGTACTTC. V gene TRBV7-9 combines with J gene TRBJ2-5; D gene ambiguous. The ends were cut back, 8 bases at V and 0 bases at J, with 13 bases in the middle. Germline V gene lookup returns CDR1 SEHNR and CDR2 FQNEAQ (reference sequence). The CDR3 sequence is 14 residues long.

A single count supports this clone. This sequence joins TRBV6-6 and TRBJ1-6, with 11 bases fitting TRBD1. CDR1 MNHNY and CDR2 SVGAGI come from the germline V gene (reference sequence). The CDR3 is 15 amino acids. J gave up 8 bases and V 0 bases, and 0 bases lay outside the gene matches. CDR3 region: CASSYSGQGDSPLHF. The CDR3 nucleotides read TGTGCCAGCAGTTACTCGGGACAGGGGGATTCACCCCTCCACTTT.

The chain joins TRBV12-5 to TRBJ1-3; no definite D call. V lost 6 bases to trimming and J lost 1 base, with 10 bases between them. Per the germline V gene, CDR1 is LGHNT and CDR2 is FRNRAP. There are 14 residues in the CDR3. In DNA form, the CDR3 reads TGTGCTAGTGGCACCGATGTTTCTGGAAACACCATATATTTT. Amino acid sequence: CASGTDVSGNTIYF.

This sequence joins TRBV6-5 and TRBJ1-1, with D unresolved. The germline gives CDR1 MNHEY, CDR2 SVGAGI. V shed 8 bases and J shed 4 bases, with 14 bases lying between them. The CDR3 consists of 13 residues. The CDR3, as DNA: TGTGCCAGCGGAACAAACTATTTCACTGAAGCTTTCTTT. Translation gives CASGTNYFTEAFF.

The chain carries TRBV19 and TRBJ2-2; D is uncertain. Trimming took 6 bases from V and 1 from J, leaving 6 bases between them. Germline CDR1 is LNHDA and CDR2 is SQIVND (reference sequence). This CDR3 has 13 amino acids. The CDR3 spells CASRRQNTGELFF. CDR3 nucleotides: TGTGCCAGTAGGCGACAGAACACCGGGGAGCTGTTTTTT.

This sequence joins TRBV3-1 (or the pseudogene TRBV3-2) and TRBJ2-1; D gene unclear. This CDR3 spans 17 amino acids. Germline CDR1 and CDR2: LGHDT and YNNKEL (reference sequence). Trimming shortened V by 1 base and J by 5 bases, and 18 bases separated the two germline ends. CDR3 protein: CASSQVGSATIHNEQFF. The DNA for the CDR3 is TGTGCCAGCAGCCAAGTAGGGTCAGCTACTATTCACAATGAGCAGTTCTTC.

V gene TRBV4-1 combines with J gene TRBJ2-7; a weak D match, TRBD1 (5 bases). This CDR3 has 15 amino acids. Trimming cost V 2 bases and J 4 bases, with 15 bases left between them. From germline, CDR1 is MGHRA and CDR2 YSYEKL. The CDR3 nucleotides are TGCGCCAGCAGCCAAAGGGCGGCGGCAGGGTACGAGCAGTACTTC. It is translated as CASSQRAAAGYEQYF.

The gene calls are TRBV3-1 (or the pseudogene TRBV3-2) and TRBJ1-2; the match to TRBD1 covers 9 bases. The V gene end was trimmed by 9 bases and the J gene end by 1 base; junction bases not matched to a gene: 9. Germline V gene lookup returns CDR1 LGHDT and CDR2 YNNKEL (reference sequence). The CDR3 totals 15 residues. CDR3 sequence (DNA): TGTGCCAGGGGAGACAGGGGGGTTAGTAACTATGGCTACACCTTC. Translated: CARGDRGVSNYGYTF.

The rearrangement links TRBV11-2 to TRBJ2-1; TRBD1 agrees at 8 bases. Germline V gene data show CDR1 as SGHAT and CDR2 as FQNNGV. The junction had 9 bases not matched to a gene; V was cut back by 3 bases and J by 8 bases. The CDR3 contains 15 residues. CDR3 in amino acids: CASSLIAGGIDEQFF. The CDR3 nucleotides read TGTGCCAGCAGCTTGATAGCAGGGGGCATCGATGAGCAGTTCTTC.

This clone showed up just once. The rearrangement joins TRBV3-1 (or the pseudogene TRBV3-2) to TRBJ2-7, with D possibly matching TRBD1 (6 bases). CDR3 size: 16 residues. Germline V gives CDR1 LGHDT, CDR2 YNNKEL (reference sequence). The V and J ends lost 3 bases and 1 base respectively, with 16 bases between them. The CDR3 DNA reads TGTGCCAGCAGCCACCATACCTGGACAGAGTCCTACGAGCAGTACTTC. Protein sequence: CASSHHTWTESYEQYF.

The chain has TRBV3-1 (or the pseudogene TRBV3-2) and TRBJ2-5; weak D call: TRBD2 (5 bases). The CDR3 runs to 16 residues. Trimming pared 0 bases from V and 1 base from J, leaving 12 bases between. CDR1 LGHDT and CDR2 YNNKEL come from the germline V gene (reference sequence). CDR3 sequence (DNA): TGTGCCAGCAGCCAAGAGTTGGGAGACCTCCAAGAGACCCAGTACTTC. This encodes CASSQELGDLQETQYF.

The chain carries TRBV20-1 and TRBJ1-1, with D perhaps matching TRBD1 (5 bases). The CDR3 loop spans 11 amino acids. V was pared by 3 bases and J by 8 bases, with 10 bases between. CDR1 is DFQATT and CDR2 is SNEGSKA in the germline V gene (reference sequence). As DNA, the CDR3 is TGCAGTGCTAGTCAGGGTAGAGAAGCTTTCTTT. Translation gives CSASQGREAFF.

This chain joins TRBV15 and TRBJ1-6; 8 bases align to TRBD1. The germline V gene encodes CDR1 LNHNV and CDR2 YYDKDF (reference sequence). With 1 base clipped from V and 4 bases from J, the junction kept 0 bases outside the gene matches. This CDR3 has 15 amino acids. CDR3 sequence reads: CATSRGQGYNSPLHF. Written as DNA, the CDR3 is TGTGCCACCAGCAGAGGACAGGGGTATAATTCACCCCTCCACTTT.

The chain links TRBV27 to TRBJ1-5; no clear D gene. The CDR3 runs 16 residues. Trimming shortened V by 4 bases and J by 0 bases, and 13 bases separated the two germline ends. Germline CDR1 and CDR2: MNHEY and SMNVEV (reference sequence). CDR3 loop: CASSSVYTYSNQPQHF. CDR3 coding DNA: TGTGCCAGCAGTTCCGTTTATACATATAGCAATCAGCCCCAGCATTTT.

The chain links TRBV4-1 to TRBJ2-1; D perhaps matches TRBD1 (6 bases). CDR1 MGHRA and CDR2 YSYEKL come from the germline V gene. The CDR3 is 16 residues long. V gave up 4 bases and J gave up 9 bases, with 22 bases separating them. The CDR3 nucleotides read TGCGCCAGCAGCCCAGGAGGAAGGGGGATTGGGGGTGAGCAGTTCTTC. It specifies CASSPGGRGIGGEQFF.

The chain joins TRBV18 to TRBJ2-1; no reliable D call. V dropped 6 bases and J dropped 9 bases, with 15 bases sitting between them. The CDR3 runs 13 residues. Germline values: CDR1 KGHSH, CDR2 LQKENI. DNA for the CDR3: TGTGCCAGCTCCCACCCCCCCCCGAGTGAGCAGTTCTTC. Its protein product is CASSHPPPSEQFF.

This clone occurred a few times. The rearrangement joins TRBV7-9 to TRBJ1-6, with no clear D. The CDR3 length is 14 residues. Germline CDR1 reads SEHNR; CDR2 reads FQNEAQ (reference sequence). V shed 5 bases and J shed 8 bases, with 13 bases lying between them. The CDR3, as DNA: TGTGCCAGCAGCGCGCCGGGCCTTCATTCACCCCTCCACTTT. Amino acid sequence: CASSAPGLHSPLHF.